This is a list of T cell receptor beta chains from one sample in a study of beta chain features in type 1 diabetes. TCRdb's table, derived via immunoSEQ multiplex PCR, lists solely in-frame clones and lacks some. The data show 810,000 or so clones, 15% to 20% seen once. Sample: naive CD4+ T cells from blood. These receptors were obtained from a woman under 30 in good health. The CDR3 runs from the conserved cysteine through the conserved F or W. A D gene is named only where the DNA matches it firmly. Part of the rows lack a size; the others show once, few, many or a class for expanded clones.

J gene	clone size	V gene	D gene	CDR3 DNA	CDR3 protein
TRBJ2-3	-	TRBV5-8	-	TGTGCCAGCAGCTTGTTGGTGGAAGCCACAGATACGCAGTATTTT	CASSLLVEATDTQYF
TRBJ2-2	few	TRBV7-3	-	TGTGCCAGCAGCGGCGGGACCACCGGGGAGCTGTTTTTT	CASSGGTTGELFF
TRBJ2-7	few	TRBV14	TRBD1	TGTGCCAGCAGCCTTAGACAGGGATCCTACGAGCAGTACTTC	CASSLRQGSYEQYF
TRBJ2-3	few	TRBV2	-	TGTGCCAGCGGGATCTCCTTAGTCACAGATACGCAGTATTTT	CASGISLVTDTQYF
TRBJ2-3	few	TRBV2	-	TGTGCCAGCAGTCCAGGGCGCACAGATACGCAGTATTTT	CASSPGRTDTQYF
TRBJ2-1	-	TRBV7-9	TRBD2	TGTGCCAGCACCCAACTAGCGGGAGGGTATGAGCAGTTCTTC	CASTQLAGGYEQFF
TRBJ2-3	few	TRBV6-6	-	TGTGCCAGCAGAACTAGCACAGATACGCAGTATTTT	CASRTSTDTQYF
TRBJ2-2	-	TRBV4-2	TRBD2	TGTGCCAGCAGCCAAGAAGGTCCGGCTAGCGGAGCCTACACCGGGGAGCTGTTTTTT	CASSQEGPASGAYTGELFF
TRBJ2-2	few	TRBV6-6	-	TGTGCCAGCAGTTACACAGCGGCCGGGGAGCTGTTTTTT	CASSYTAAGELFF
TRBJ2-1	few	TRBV5-4	-	TGTGCCAGCAGCTTGGACCAGGGCCCCTACAATGAGCAGTTCTTC	CASSLDQGPYNEQFF
TRBJ2-5	few	TRBV7-2	-	TGTGCCAGCAGCTTTGTGGCGGCCGTGGAGACCCAGTACTTC	CASSFVAAVETQYF
TRBJ1-3	few	TRBV2	-	TGTGCCATACAGAGATCTGGAAACACCATATATTTT	CAIQRSGNTIYF
TRBJ1-1	few	TRBV18	-	TGTGCCAGCTCACCAGGGGTTAGCACTGAAGCTTTCTTT	CASSPGVSTEAFF
TRBJ2-1	few	TRBV9	TRBD2	TGTGCCAGCAGCGTAGAAGGACTAGCGGGTGGCGAGCAGTTCTTC	CASSVEGLAGGEQFF
TRBJ1-2	few	TRBV19	TRBD1	TGTGCCAGTAGCCCATTGGGGACAGACTATGGCTACACCTTC	CASSPLGTDYGYTF
TRBJ2-7	once	TRBV28	-	TGTGCCAGCAGTTCCGGGGTCCCCTACGAGCAGTACTTC	CASSSGVPYEQYF
TRBJ1-1	-	TRBV7-9	TRBD1	TGTGCCAGCAGCCAGGACAGGGGGATGAACACTGAAGCTTTCTTT	CASSQDRGMNTEAFF
TRBJ2-1	-	TRBV28	TRBD2	TGTGCCAGCACCCCCCTGGGGCCTAGCGGTAACAATGAGCAGTTCTTC	CASTPLGPSGNNEQFF
TRBJ2-5	few	TRBV2	-	TGTGCCAGCACGCCAGGCACGTGGGAGACCCAGTACTTC	CASTPGTWETQYF
TRBJ2-1	few	TRBV23-1	-	TGCGCCAGCAGTCACCCCAGGGTCGGCTCCTACAATGAGCAGTTCTTC	CASSHPRVGSYNEQFF
TRBJ1-1	-	TRBV14	-	TGTGCCAGCAGCCTTGTGGACAACACTGAAGCTTTCTTT	CASSLVDNTEAFF
TRBJ2-1	-	TRBV11-1	-	TGTGCCAGCAGCTCCTCTTATGAGCAGTTCTTC	CASSSSYEQFF
TRBJ2-7	few	TRBV11-2	TRBD1	TGTGCCACGGGGACAGGGGGAATCTACGAGCAGTACTTC	CATGTGGIYEQYF
TRBJ1-1	few	TRBV10-3	-	TGTGCCATCAGTGTATCTAAAAAGAACACTGAAGCTTTCTTT	CAISVSKKNTEAFF
TRBJ1-1	-	TRBV7-2	-	TGTGCCAGCAGCTTTAGCTTGGCCCTGAACACTGAAGCTTTCTTT	CASSFSLALNTEAFF
TRBJ2-3	few	TRBV19	TRBD1	TGTGCCAGTAGTTATCGACAGGGCGCAGATACGCAGTATTTT	CASSYRQGADTQYF
TRBJ2-3	few	TRBV10-3	-	TGTGCCATCCAAGGACCCGCCGGTACAGATACGCAGTATTTT	CAIQGPAGTDTQYF
TRBJ2-7	few	TRBV15	TRBD2	TGTGCCACCAGCAGAGATGGCGGGAGTAGCTACGAGCAGTACTTC	CATSRDGGSSYEQYF
TRBJ2-1	-	TRBV4-3	-	TGCGCCAGCAGCCAAGAGGGCAGACCGAACAATGAGCAGTTCTTC	CASSQEGRPNNEQFF
TRBJ2-3	few	TRBV6-5	-	TGTGCCAGCAGTGTGGGCTTTCGTACAGATACGCAGTATTTT	CASSVGFRTDTQYF
TRBJ2-3	-	TRBV9	-	TGTGCCAGCAGCGTAGCGGGAAAGGGCACAGATACGCAGTATTTT	CASSVAGKGTDTQYF
TRBJ1-4	-	TRBV7-6	-	TGTGCCAGCAGCTTAATCAGGGGAACTAATGAAAAACTGTTTTTT	CASSLIRGTNEKLFF
TRBJ2-3	-	TRBV18	-	TGTGCCAGCTCCCACAAGTCTAGCGGCACAGATACGCAGTATTTT	CASSHKSSGTDTQYF